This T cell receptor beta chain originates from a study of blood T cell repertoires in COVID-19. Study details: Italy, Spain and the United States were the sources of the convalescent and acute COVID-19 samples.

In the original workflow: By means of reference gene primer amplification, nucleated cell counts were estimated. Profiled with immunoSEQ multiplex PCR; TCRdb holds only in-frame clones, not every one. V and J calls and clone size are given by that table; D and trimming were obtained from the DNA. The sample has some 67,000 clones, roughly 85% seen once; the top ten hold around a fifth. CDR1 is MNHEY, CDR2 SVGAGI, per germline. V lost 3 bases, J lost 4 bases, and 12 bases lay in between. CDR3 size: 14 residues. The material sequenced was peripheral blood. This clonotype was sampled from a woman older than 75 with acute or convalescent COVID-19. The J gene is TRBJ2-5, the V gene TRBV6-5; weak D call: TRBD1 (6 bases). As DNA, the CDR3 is TGTGCCAGCAGTTATGGGGGCTGGCGAGAGACCCAGTACTTC. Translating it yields CASSYGGWRETQYF.